This T cell receptor beta chain emerged from a study of cytomegalovirus exposure and HLA in healthy donors (dated by TCRdb to 2017 to 2019). Background for the entire study: An earlier analysis of approximately 640 of the donors reported 250 to 300 Gb of sequence data and around 110 million unique TCR beta sequences from 190 million or so T cells. Around 330 gigabases of sequencing data and 91 million or so unique TCR sequences made up an early release that covered approximately 650 HLA-typed donors. The genetic ancestry cluster associated with self-reported Caucasian donors included 70% to 85% of the roughly 400 genotyped donors. The study aimed to test whether signatures of past pathogen exposure could be identified by cataloging public T cell receptors. The T cell repertoires of 666 subjects were profiled by immunosequencing and related to cytomegalovirus serostatus. In addition to the first cohort of about 650 subjects, a separate validation cohort of 120 different subjects was used. To predict cytomegalovirus infection status, the study brought together high-throughput TCR immunosequencing, statistical association of individual TCRs with disease status, and machine learning. A later analysis re-examined previously published TCR beta repertoires from more than 600 donors and added high-resolution HLA genotyping to investigate patterns of TCR occurrence. Rather than drawing on any new phenotypic data, the later analysis identified candidate immune exposures from TCR beta sequences and the way those sequences occurred across donors. To decide whether each TCR beta V gene segment behaved as functional or pseudogenic, an earlier analysis of nearly 600 of the donors relied on high-throughput TCR beta sequencing. Donor age, sex, ethnicity and CMV serostatus were collected together with the repertoire data. Genome-wide SNP genotypes for about 65% of the roughly 670 donors were used in a later genetic analysis, which treated that subset as a discovery cohort. All discovery cohort repertoires had been generated using a single sequencing platform. HLA typing covered class I and class II loci at four-digit resolution. The number of typed donors differed by locus: about 620-640 for A, B, C, DRB1 and DQB1; 500 to 550 for DQA1; 606 for DPA1; and 400 to 480 for DPB1. About 5 DR-DQ haplotypes were handled as single units for association and clustering, since linkage in the cohort was strong. Among 300 to 500 genotyped donors of the cohort, an average of approximately 200,000 unique TCR beta nucleotide sequences was sequenced per donor, of which about 19% were non-productive. General findings and caveats noted by the study authors: Some IMGT-functional V segments, including TRBV6-2 and TRBV6-3, could not be distinguished by the 87-base-pair reads and were therefore excluded. In both the original and validation cohorts, the classifier was reported to diagnose cytomegalovirus status with high specificity and sensitivity. Because counts were too low, about 18 rarely observed V segments, including chromosome 9 orphons, were excluded from the earlier analysis of several hundred of the donors. In a later analysis, the rate of TCR association differed among HLA loci, with DRB1 alleles having the most associated TCRs and HLA-C alleles having the fewest. Only TCR beta chains were sequenced in this cohort, and the absence of alpha or paired-chain data limited detectable features. Several of the top co-occurrence clusters appeared to be linked to parvovirus B19, influenza, CMV and Epstein-Barr virus, according to a later analysis. In an earlier analysis of 500 to 650 of the donors, most TCR beta V segments appeared in productive rearrangements about 87% or about 30% of the time, broadly matching IMGT annotations. At a false discovery rate of 0.05, a later analysis linked approximately 18,000 TCR beta sequences to specific HLA alleles. A later analysis found that HLA-associated TCR beta chains were more clonally expanded and had lower generation probabilities than equally common non-associated chains. According to the authors, the approach could potentially be generalized to other disease states and immunological phenotypes. A further reported finding was that TCR beta sequences accurately predicted the HLA-A and HLA-B alleles for most subjects in the first cohort. In a later analysis, most CMV-associated TCR beta chains were found to appear HLA-restricted, with HLA associations seemingly driven largely by CMV exposure. Presence/absence analyses assumed roughly uniform sequencing depth across donors, an assumption that may not hold. Because some donors lacked HLA typing at each locus, the association tests relied only on the typed subset. Linkage disequilibrium might explain the correlated functional status among segregating V segments, but an unknown experimental factor could not be excluded. A few of the identified cytomegalovirus-associated TCR beta chains were confirmed in vitro to be specific for cytomegalovirus antigens. A cluster of highly shared sequence variants was judged likely to be a technical artifact of the sequencing pipeline. V-gene and J-gene trimming of TCR beta chains was associated with a missense DCLRE1C variant in a later genetic analysis, and the association was replicated in an independent cohort. Immune exposure information for the cohort was limited to CMV serostatus. Assigning TCR associations to individual alleles was difficult when HLA alleles, especially DR and DQ, strongly co-occurred. In a later genetic analysis, fewer N-insertions in productive TCRs were reported among donors in an Asian-associated ancestry cluster than the roughly 710-donor mean. In the study, about 150 TCR beta chains were listed as associated with cytomegalovirus. Across donors, most TCR sequences were observed very rarely, whereas some public TCRs were present in many individuals.

Note on this clone: This clone's antigen is unknown. No base quality information exists; no much larger clone differs at one position.

The cohort consisted of 670 or so healthy bone marrow donors. At the time of sampling, every cohort member was nominally healthy, though immune exposures that went unrecorded were likely present. The donor tested CMV seronegative, placing the donor among the 350 or so seronegative members of the cohort. A peripheral blood sample was collected from each donor, and TCR beta sequencing was performed on peripheral blood mononuclear cells. The Qiagen DNeasy Blood Extraction Kit was used to extract genomic DNA from the blood cell samples. Clipping removes 4 bases from V and 1 base from J, with 7 as the unmatched junction base count. Sequences SGHTS (CDR1) and YDEGEE (CDR2) are obtained from the germline V gene. From the cysteine through the phenylalanine, the CDR3 covers 16 amino acids. The read is trimmed to its CDR3 DNA, 48 bases read in frame from base 1. Library construction relied on the immunoSEQ multiplex PCR assay. The multiplex PCR relied on a mix of 60 forward primers for TCR Vbeta segments and 13 reverse primers for TCR Jbeta segments. The CDR3 region of rearranged TCR beta genes was amplified from genomic DNA with a multiplex PCR assay. The Illumina HiSeq System was used to sequence the amplified TCR beta libraries as 87-base-pair reads. The paper's processing steps were these. In a later analysis, some 80 million unique TCR beta chains were counted across the approximately 640 repertoires, and roughly 11 million of these chains were shared by at least two donors. Raw reads were error-corrected and collapsed into unique sequences by a nearest-neighbor algorithm in which closely related sequences were merged to remove PCR and sequencing errors. CDR3 sequences were aligned to IMGT reference sequences to assign V, D and J gene segments. For a sequence to be retained, a match of at least six nucleotides to both a V gene segment and a J gene segment was required. A rearrangement was called productive if the CDR3 had no stop codons and remained in frame with V and J, and every other rearrangement was called non-productive. CDR3 was defined according to IMGT convention as the region running from the second conserved V-encoded cysteine to the conserved J-encoded phenylalanine. In an earlier analysis of around 640 of the donors, sequences lacking an unambiguous match to a single V gene segment were excluded. An earlier analysis of just under 600 of the donors called V segments functional above 56.7% productive rearrangements and segregating when the between-donor standard deviation exceeded 5%. A statistical classification framework was built for diagnosing cytomegalovirus status from the catalog of TCR beta chain sequences. A later analysis assigned V and J genes by comparing TCR nucleotide sequences with IMGT/GENE-DB human TR gene sequences. A later analysis assigned CDR3 sequences and most-parsimonious VDJ recombination scenarios with the TCRdist pipeline. In a later analysis, each TCR beta chain was defined by its CDR3 amino acid sequence together with its V-gene family, and reads without a unique V-gene family were excluded. A later analysis removed roughly 590 highly shared, low-generation-probability nucleotide sequences to deal with suspected cross-contamination and a sequencing artifact. For each public chain, a later analysis derived a clonal expansion index from normalized ranks of inferred template counts within each repertoire. A later analysis computed generation probabilities with a VDJ recombination model fitted to out-of-frame rearrangements, and checked the results against IGoR. A later analysis scored TCR-TCR, TCR-HLA and TCR-CMV co-occurrence with hypergeometric tests, applying a repertoire-size bias correction to TCR pairs. To estimate false discovery rates, a later analysis permuted the HLA or CMV assignments 20 times. In a later analysis, co-occurring TCRs were grouped using DBSCAN, and TCRdist sequence similarity was added for clustering within HLA-allele-positive subsets. For co-occurrence clustering, repertoires with fewer than 30,000 or more than 120,000 public chains were excluded, along with five repertoires with anomalous nucleotide sharing. TCRdb provides this immuneACCESS table in a form limited to in-frame rearrangements. Some clones are lacking; in checked studies, under half of them reflect an unresolved V gene, and why the rest are absent is not known. V and J calls and clone size come straight from that table; D and trimming were deduced from the DNA. Counted in this sample were about 150,000 clones; roughly 80% of them appeared once. The ten most abundant clones make up about 2.4% of the sample.

The clonotype was recovered from a male donor in good health and CMV-seronegative. The chain was built from TRBV5-8 and TRBJ1-5, with 8 bases in between that match TRBD1. Sequences were obtained from PBMCs. CDR3 protein: CASSTRTGRSNQPQHF. Read as DNA, the sequence is TGTGCCAGCAGCACCCGGACAGGGAGAAGCAATCAGCCCCAGCATTTT.